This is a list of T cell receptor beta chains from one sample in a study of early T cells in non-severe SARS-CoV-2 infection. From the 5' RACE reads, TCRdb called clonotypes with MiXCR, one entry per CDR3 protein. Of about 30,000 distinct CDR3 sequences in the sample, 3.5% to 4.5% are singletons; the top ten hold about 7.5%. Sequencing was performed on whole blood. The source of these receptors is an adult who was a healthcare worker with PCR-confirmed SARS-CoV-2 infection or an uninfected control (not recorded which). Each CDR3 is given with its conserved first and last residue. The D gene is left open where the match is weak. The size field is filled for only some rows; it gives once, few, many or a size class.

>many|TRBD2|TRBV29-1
CSVEWVAGGEQFF
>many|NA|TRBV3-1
CASSQEGIFFAPVEQYF
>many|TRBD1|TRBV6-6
CASSLDRVEAGELFF
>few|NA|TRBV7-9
CASSGLSPGFNSPLHF
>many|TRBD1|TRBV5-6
CASSQGLLDRGEKLFF
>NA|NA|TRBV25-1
CASSAYRGGETQYF
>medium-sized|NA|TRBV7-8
CASSLQGNTGELFF
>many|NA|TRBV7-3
CASSVRTEGEKLFF
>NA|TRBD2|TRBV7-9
CASSTPSSGANEQYF
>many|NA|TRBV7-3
CASSSGQPGDTQYF
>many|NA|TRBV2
CASTVGPSSDTQYF
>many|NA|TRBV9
CASSSRDTYNEQFF
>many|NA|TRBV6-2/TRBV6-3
CASTLEGRILYF
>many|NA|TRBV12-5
CASDDGYSNQPQHF
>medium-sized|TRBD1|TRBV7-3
CASSLRGQGTEAFF
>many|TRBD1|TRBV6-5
CASSTTGVNTGELFF
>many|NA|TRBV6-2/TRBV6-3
CASSYAVWGRKNQPQHF
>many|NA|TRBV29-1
CSSRQGLGTEAFF
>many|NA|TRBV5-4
CASRPPWGDQETQYF
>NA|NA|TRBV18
CASSPPPRGNTEAFF
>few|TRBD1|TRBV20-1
CSAAGQGAWAQYF
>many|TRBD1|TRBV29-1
CSSTPGQNYNEQFF
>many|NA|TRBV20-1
CSARLRQDEAFF
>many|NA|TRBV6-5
CASSGGTEAFF
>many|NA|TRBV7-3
CASSLSLGVSGANVLTF
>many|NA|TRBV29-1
CSVEKQAGNTIYF
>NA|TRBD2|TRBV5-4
CASSEPGLASNEQFF
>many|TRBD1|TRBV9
CASSVDTGGIKNIQYF
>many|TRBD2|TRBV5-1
CATSTSGAQETQYF
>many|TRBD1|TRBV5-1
CASSRDRWTEAFF
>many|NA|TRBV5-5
CASRRQPPGSPLHF
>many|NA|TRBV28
CASSLRQANTEAFF
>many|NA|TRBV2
CASSPDSGGNQPQHF
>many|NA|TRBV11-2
CASSLSGGPVETQYF
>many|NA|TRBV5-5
CASSLVGPNEQFF
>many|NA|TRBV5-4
CASSLPGQSNTEAFF
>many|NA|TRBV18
CASSPREYVGFNYGYTF
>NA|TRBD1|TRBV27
CASMSGQGIYSYNEQFF